This T cell receptor beta chain was recorded in a study of blood T cell repertoires in COVID-19. CDR3 length equals 14 residues. Trimming removed 11 bases at V and 0 bases at J, with 15 bases between. The germline gives CDR1 SNHLY, CDR2 FYNNEI. This clone was seen a handful of times. This table comes from immunoSEQ multiplex PCR, and its TCRdb copy is limited to in-frame clones, with some not included. This table holds roughly 58,000 clones, under 80% found once. Cohorts were based on clinical histories the participants reported. What was sequenced was PBMCs or T cells enriched from blood (not recorded which). This receptor was identified in a woman aged 60-70 years who had been exposed to COVID-19. The chain uses TRBV2 and TRBJ2-3, with TRBD1 as a possible D gene (6 bases). The CDR3 reads CAFGDRISTDTQYF. The DNA for the CDR3 is TGTGCCTTCGGAGACAGGATCAGCACAGATACGCAGTATTTT.